This T cell receptor beta chain is drawn from a study of blood T cell repertoires in COVID-19. The overall study: The study drew acute and convalescent COVID-19 samples from the United States, Italy and Spain.

Methods used by the authors: Reference gene primer amplification gave nucleated cell count estimates. The table came from immunoSEQ multiplex PCR; TCRdb's copy has only in-frame clones and leaves some out. That table is the source of V, J and clone size, and D and trimming were worked out from the DNA. Among just under 85,000 clones listed, around 80% were seen once. This TCR was sampled from a woman aged 55-70 years with acute or convalescent COVID-19. The sample was peripheral blood.

The CDR3, as DNA: TGTGCCAGCACCCCGACAGGGACCTATGGCTACACCTTC. Translation gives CASTPTGTYGYTF. The chain links TRBV11-3 to TRBJ1-2; 7 nucleotides agree with TRBD1. V lost 7 bases, J lost 4 bases, and 6 bases stayed unmatched. Germline V gene data show CDR1 as SGHNT and CDR2 as YENEEA. This CDR3 region has 13 residues.